A selection of T cell receptor beta chains follows, all from one sample in a study of cytomegalovirus exposure and HLA in healthy donors. Profiled with immunoSEQ multiplex PCR; TCRdb holds only in-frame clones, not every one. The sample records 200,000 to 250,000 clones, approximately 87% being singletons. The sequencing sample was made of PBMCs. The receptors shown here come from a woman under 30 in good health and CMV-seronegative. Both conserved end residues are trimmed from each CDR3. Fields, in order: V gene, J gene, CDR3 protein.

v_gene: TRBV27; j_gene: TRBJ1-4; CDR3aa: ASSLGQGSEKLF
v_gene: TRBV28; j_gene: TRBJ1-5; CDR3aa: ASSLYGTGGNQPQH
v_gene: TRBV6-1; j_gene: TRBJ2-2; CDR3aa: ASRDYTGELF
v_gene: TRBV5-1; j_gene: TRBJ1-5; CDR3aa: ASRRDSSKPQH
v_gene: TRBV5-6; j_gene: TRBJ2-7; CDR3aa: ASSKGTSGGWQY
v_gene: TRBV25-1; j_gene: TRBJ2-5; CDR3aa: ASSGDSSIQETQY
v_gene: TRBV4-1; j_gene: TRBJ1-1; CDR3aa: ASSHLGRVIEAF
v_gene: TRBV10-3; j_gene: TRBJ1-2; CDR3aa: AISESNQRNYGYT
v_gene: TRBV4-2; j_gene: TRBJ1-6; CDR3aa: ASSQGPGRSPLH
v_gene: TRBV6-6; j_gene: TRBJ1-3; CDR3aa: ASSPPGTGGNTIY
v_gene: TRBV5-1; j_gene: TRBJ2-1; CDR3aa: ASSLSGGLSSYNEQF
v_gene: TRBV5-1; j_gene: TRBJ1-4; CDR3aa: ASSPGTGGAANEKLF
v_gene: TRBV9; j_gene: TRBJ2-2; CDR3aa: ASSVAAGVLVGELF
v_gene: TRBV5-4; j_gene: TRBJ2-7; CDR3aa: ASIAGLPYEQY
v_gene: TRBV5-1; j_gene: TRBJ2-3; CDR3aa: ASRLGTGSTDTQY
v_gene: TRBV6-1; j_gene: TRBJ1-2; CDR3aa: ASSEGGYT
v_gene: TRBV9; j_gene: TRBJ2-1; CDR3aa: ASSVGLAGLDEQF
v_gene: TRBV7-6; j_gene: TRBJ1-2; CDR3aa: ASSSDPGDYGYT
v_gene: TRBV5-6; j_gene: TRBJ1-6; CDR3aa: ASSPGPLGSYNSPLH
v_gene: TRBV2; j_gene: TRBJ2-7; CDR3aa: ASKPIKPGSEQY
v_gene: TRBV7-6; j_gene: TRBJ2-1; CDR3aa: ATGYPYNEQF
v_gene: TRBV27; j_gene: TRBJ2-7; CDR3aa: ASSGQGASYEQY
v_gene: TRBV19; j_gene: TRBJ1-1; CDR3aa: ASSRSGDTEAF
v_gene: TRBV2; j_gene: TRBJ1-2; CDR3aa: ASRITGKGYT
v_gene: TRBV29-1; j_gene: TRBJ2-7; CDR3aa: SVSEWDRVDEQY
v_gene: TRBV5-1; j_gene: TRBJ2-3; CDR3aa: ASSLRGQGNTDTQY
v_gene: TRBV2; j_gene: TRBJ1-5; CDR3aa: ASETGEGRQPQH
v_gene: TRBV27; j_gene: TRBJ1-1; CDR3aa: ASSPHRGHTEAF
v_gene: TRBV4-1; j_gene: TRBJ1-6; CDR3aa: ASSQDRDSPLH
v_gene: TRBV5-4; j_gene: TRBJ2-2; CDR3aa: ASSLVLGTGELF
v_gene: TRBV7-8; j_gene: TRBJ1-1; CDR3aa: ASSLGTGNTEAF
v_gene: TRBV28; j_gene: TRBJ2-7; CDR3aa: ASSQRTGSSYEQY
v_gene: TRBV30; j_gene: TRBJ2-3; CDR3aa: AWSVGGRATDTQY
v_gene: TRBV30; j_gene: TRBJ2-3; CDR3aa: AWSGAGRSTDTQY
v_gene: TRBV15; j_gene: TRBJ2-1; CDR3aa: ATSRASGYNEQF
v_gene: TRBV9; j_gene: TRBJ2-2; CDR3aa: ASSSSGEVLSGELF
v_gene: TRBV6-6; j_gene: TRBJ1-2; CDR3aa: ASISSTYGYT
v_gene: TRBV27; j_gene: TRBJ2-3; CDR3aa: ASSNGQGGPKFADTQY
v_gene: TRBV11-2; j_gene: TRBJ1-1; CDR3aa: ASSISGGEAF
v_gene: TRBV27; j_gene: TRBJ1-2; CDR3aa: ASRPGGDYGYT
v_gene: TRBV6-1; j_gene: TRBJ1-4; CDR3aa: ASSGPGTTNEKLF
v_gene: TRBV5-6; j_gene: TRBJ1-5; CDR3aa: ASSLFGQGANQPQH
v_gene: TRBV7-9; j_gene: TRBJ2-7; CDR3aa: ASSLGDRGFYEQY
v_gene: TRBV28; j_gene: TRBJ2-5; CDR3aa: ASSSSDPTGETQY
v_gene: TRBV30; j_gene: TRBJ2-3; CDR3aa: AWDRGISTDTQY
v_gene: TRBV29-1; j_gene: TRBJ1-1; CDR3aa: SVYGGKRTEAF
v_gene: TRBV10-2; j_gene: TRBJ2-7; CDR3aa: ASRLPGLYEQY
v_gene: TRBV30; j_gene: TRBJ2-5; CDR3aa: AWSVGVGGSQETQY
v_gene: TRBV2; j_gene: TRBJ1-4; CDR3aa: ASSDRPGLVEKLF
v_gene: TRBV10-1; j_gene: TRBJ2-2; CDR3aa: ASSPGTGSYGELF
v_gene: TRBV13; j_gene: TRBJ2-3; CDR3aa: ASRTGDYTDTQY
v_gene: TRBV5-6; j_gene: TRBJ2-3; CDR3aa: ASSAAPWTVVADTQY
v_gene: TRBV12-5; j_gene: TRBJ2-2; CDR3aa: ASGSGQGLGTGELF
v_gene: TRBV6-1; j_gene: TRBJ2-3; CDR3aa: ASMRGAGSQY